This T cell receptor beta chain was sequenced in a study of cytomegalovirus exposure and HLA in healthy donors. V lost 6 bases to trimming and J lost 3 bases, with 11 bases between them. The CDR3 runs 13 residues. Looked up from germline, CDR1 is PRHDT and CDR2 is FYEKMQ (reference sequence). It was the approximately 120-subject validation cohort, separate from the approximately 700-subject first cohort, to which the donors belonged. Overall study results and limits: Rarity characterized most TCR sequences, yet some public TCRs appeared in many donors.

Profiled with immunoSEQ multiplex PCR; TCRdb holds only in-frame clones, not every one. This table holds some 70,000 clones, around 97% found once. As regards this clone: Its antigen is not known.

The sequencing input was PBMCs. The sequence came from a young man in good health and CMV-seronegative. The genes are TRBV13 and TRBJ1-2; D is undetermined. The CDR3, as DNA: TGTGCCAGCAGGTACAGTAATGACTATGGCTACACCTTC. This codes for CASRYSNDYGYTF.